This T cell receptor beta chain was sequenced for a study of T cell repertoires in cytomegalovirus infection. The wider study: CMV infection plus the matching HLA type was flagged by public TCR beta signatures.

To note about this clonotype: Its antigen is undetermined.

TCRdb processed the reads anew with MiXCR; each CDR3 protein has one entry. This table holds around 750,000 distinct CDR3 sequences, less than 35% found once. Findings and caveats of the study: Predominance within the ex vivo response was attributable to HLA-C-restricted CMV-specific TCR beta clonotypes.

The sequence came from a human donor in good health (CMV status not recorded). Some clones in this sample may be carry-over from other donors' samples. The specimen comprised cultured CD8+ T cells from PBMCs, sampled from culture after CMV antigen stimulation.

DNA for the CDR3: TGTGCCAGCAGTGAGGCTAGCCTAACCGGGGAGCTGTTTTTT. Its translation: CASSEASLTGELFF. The rearrangement links TRBV25-1 to TRBJ2-2, with TRBD2 as a possible D gene (5 bases). V was clipped by 3 bases and J by 5 bases, with 10 bases between them. The germline V gene encodes CDR1 MGHDK and CDR2 SYGVNS. The CDR3 loop spans 14 amino acids.